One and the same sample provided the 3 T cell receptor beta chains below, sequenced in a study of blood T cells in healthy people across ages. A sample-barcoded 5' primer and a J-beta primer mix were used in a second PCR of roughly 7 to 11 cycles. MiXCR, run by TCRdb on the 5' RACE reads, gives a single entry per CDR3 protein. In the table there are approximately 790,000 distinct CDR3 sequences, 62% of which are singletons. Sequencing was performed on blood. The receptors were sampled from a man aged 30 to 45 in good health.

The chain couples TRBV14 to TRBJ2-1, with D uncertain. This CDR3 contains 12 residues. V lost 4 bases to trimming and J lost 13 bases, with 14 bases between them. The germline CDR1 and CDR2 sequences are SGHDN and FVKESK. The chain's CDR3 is CASSLNYFLQFF. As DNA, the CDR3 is TGTGCCAGCAGCCTAAACTACTTCCTCCAGTTCTTC.

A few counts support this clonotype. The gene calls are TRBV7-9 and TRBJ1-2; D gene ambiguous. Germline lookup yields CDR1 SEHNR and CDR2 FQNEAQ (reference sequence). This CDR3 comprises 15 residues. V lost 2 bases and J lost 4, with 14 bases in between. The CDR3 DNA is TGTGCCAGCAGCTTATCTGACCCTAGAGTCTATGGCTACACCTTC. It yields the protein CASSLSDPRVYGYTF.

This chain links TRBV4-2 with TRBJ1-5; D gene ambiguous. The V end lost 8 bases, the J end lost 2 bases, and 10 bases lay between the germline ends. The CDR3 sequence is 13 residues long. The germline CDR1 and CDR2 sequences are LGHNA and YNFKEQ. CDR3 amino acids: CASGNLGNQPQHF. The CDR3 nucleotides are TGTGCCAGCGGGAATCTGGGCAATCAGCCCCAGCATTTT.